This TCR beta chain was recorded in a study of blood T cell repertoires in COVID-19. Profiling relied on immunoSEQ multiplex PCR, and the TCRdb table lists in-frame clones only, not all of them. The data contain 300,000 or so clones, roughly 84% of them singletons. This CDR3 has 13 residues. Germline CDR1 LGHDT, CDR2 YNNKEL (reference sequence). Trimming pared 2 bases from V and 4 bases from J, leaving 8 bases between. The source material was peripheral blood. The chain links TRBV3-1 (or the pseudogene TRBV3-2) to TRBJ1-2; D gene uncertain. This clonotype originated in a man aged 50 to 60 with active or convalescent COVID-19. DNA of the CDR3: TGTGCCAGCAGCCAACGGGGAAGCTATGGCTACACCTTC. This sequence encodes CASSQRGSYGYTF.